What follows are 2 T cell receptor beta chains derived from one specimen sequenced in a study of breast tumors, draining lymph nodes, adjacent tissues. TCRdb reprocessed the multiplex PCR reads via MiXCR and lists one record per CDR3 protein. The table lists approximately 60,000 distinct CDR3 sequences, roughly 59% of them singletons. Sequenced sample: breast tumor tissue. Receptor source: a female donor with breast cancer. Some clones in this sample may be carry-over from other donors' samples.

This clonotype was found a few times. The CDR3 is CSASGLAGVNEQFF. As DNA, the CDR3 is TGCAGTGCTAGCGGACTAGCGGGGGTCAATGAGCAGTTCTTC. The chain is built from TRBV29-1 and TRBJ2-1; 13 bases map to TRBD2. Germline assignment: CDR1 SQVTM and CDR2 ANQGSEA. The CDR3 sequence is 14 residues long.

This clonotype was counted once. This chain uses TRBV11-2 with TRBJ2-3; a weak D match, TRBD2 (6 bases). CDR1 is SGHAT and CDR2 is FQNNGV in the germline V gene. CDR3 size: 15 residues. Deletions cut 1 base from V and 0 bases from J, with 8 bases between. In DNA form, the CDR3 reads TGTGCCAGCAGCTTAGTCGGGAGAAGCACAGATACGCAGTATTTT. It yields the protein CASSLVGRSTDTQYF.